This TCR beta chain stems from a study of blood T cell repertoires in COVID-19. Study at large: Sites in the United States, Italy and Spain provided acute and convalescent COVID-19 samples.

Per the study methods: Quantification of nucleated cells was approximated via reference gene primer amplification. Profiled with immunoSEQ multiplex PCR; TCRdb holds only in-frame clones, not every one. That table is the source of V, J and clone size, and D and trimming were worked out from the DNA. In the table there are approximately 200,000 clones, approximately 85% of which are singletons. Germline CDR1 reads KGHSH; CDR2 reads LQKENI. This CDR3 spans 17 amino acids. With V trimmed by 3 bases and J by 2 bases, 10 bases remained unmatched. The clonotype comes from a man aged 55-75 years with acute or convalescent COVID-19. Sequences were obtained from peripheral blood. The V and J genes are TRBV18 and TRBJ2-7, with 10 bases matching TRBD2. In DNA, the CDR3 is TGTGCCAGCTCACCGGTCCTAATTAGCGGGGGGACCTACGAGCAGTACTTC. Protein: CASSPVLISGGTYEQYF.